The rows below give T cell receptor beta chains drawn from one sample of a study of cytomegalovirus exposure and HLA in healthy donors. Generated by immunoSEQ multiplex PCR, the TCRdb table keeps only in-frame clones and is missing some. The sample lists around 190,000 clones, 70% to 75% seen once, with over 4% in the top ten. The specimen was PBMCs. Receptors were obtained from a man aged 30 to 39 in good health and CMV-seropositive. Both conserved end residues are part of each CDR3. Each record gives: D gene, J gene, V gene, clone size, CDR3 protein, CDR3 DNA. The D gene is left open where the match is weak. Clone size is stated in some rows and not others, as once, few, many or a class when expanded.

D: TRBD1
J: TRBJ1-2
V: TRBV19
size: -
CDR3: CASSFDRGASSYGYTF
DNA: TGTGCCAGTAGTTTTGACAGGGGAGCAAGTAGCTATGGCTACACCTTC

D: TRBD1
J: TRBJ2-5
V: TRBV6-5
size: -
CDR3: CASSYDRGQTQYF
DNA: TGTGCCAGCAGTTACGACAGGGGCCAGACCCAGTACTTC

D: -
J: TRBJ2-2
V: TRBV18
size: -
CDR3: CASSPFRESRGELFF
DNA: TGTGCCAGCTCACCTTTCAGGGAATCCCGCGGGGAGCTGTTTTTT

D: -
J: TRBJ2-7
V: TRBV18
size: -
CDR3: CASLGPAGASYEQYF
DNA: TGTGCCAGCTTAGGGCCCGCGGGGGCCTCCTACGAGCAGTACTTC

D: -
J: TRBJ2-7
V: TRBV27
size: few
CDR3: CASRGLGSSYEQYF
DNA: TGTGCCAGCAGAGGTCTGGGCAGCTCCTACGAGCAGTACTTC

D: TRBD1
J: TRBJ2-6
V: TRBV5-6
size: -
CDR3: CASTLGGQVISGANVLTF
DNA: TGTGCCAGCACCCTAGGGGGACAGGTTATCTCTGGGGCCAACGTCCTGACTTTC

D: -
J: TRBJ2-5
V: TRBV9
size: once
CDR3: CASSVWASPGETQYF
DNA: TGTGCCAGCAGCGTATGGGCTAGCCCTGGGGAGACCCAGTACTTC

D: TRBD2
J: TRBJ2-3
V: TRBV10-2
size: -
CDR3: CASSEHTSGGSSTDTQYF
DNA: TGCGCCAGCAGTGAGCATACTAGCGGGGGCTCTAGCACAGATACGCAGTATTTT

D: -
J: TRBJ2-7
V: TRBV9
size: -
CDR3: CASSPGGAQSYEQYF
DNA: TGTGCCAGCAGCCCCGGAGGCGCCCAATCCTACGAGCAGTACTTC

D: TRBD1
J: TRBJ2-3
V: TRBV30
size: few
CDR3: CAWGQGFHLPQDTQYF
DNA: TGTGCCTGGGGACAGGGCTTCCACCTTCCTCAGGATACGCAGTATTTT

D: -
J: TRBJ2-7
V: TRBV29-1
size: -
CDR3: CSVEVGAYEQYF
DNA: TGCAGCGTTGAAGTAGGGGCATACGAGCAGTACTTC

D: -
J: TRBJ1-1
V: TRBV7-3
size: -
CDR3: CASCKAANTEASF
DNA: TGTGCCAGCTGTAAAGCAGCGAACACTGAAGCTTCCTTT

D: -
J: TRBJ1-2
V: TRBV5-1
size: -
CDR3: CASSLGGGVDGYTF
DNA: TGCGCCAGCAGCTTGGGAGGGGGGGTCGATGGCTACACCTTC